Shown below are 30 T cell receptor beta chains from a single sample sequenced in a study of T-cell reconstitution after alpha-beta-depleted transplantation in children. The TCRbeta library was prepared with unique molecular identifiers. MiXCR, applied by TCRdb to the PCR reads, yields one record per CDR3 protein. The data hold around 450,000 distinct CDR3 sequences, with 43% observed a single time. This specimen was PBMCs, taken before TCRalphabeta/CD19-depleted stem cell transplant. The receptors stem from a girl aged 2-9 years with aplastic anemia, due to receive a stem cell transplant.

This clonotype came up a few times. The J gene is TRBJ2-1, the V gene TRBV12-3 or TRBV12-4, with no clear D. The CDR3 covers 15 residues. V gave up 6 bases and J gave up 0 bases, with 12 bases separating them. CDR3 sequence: CASRRASLSYNEQFF. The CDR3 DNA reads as TGTGCCAGCAGACGGGCCTCCCTCTCCTACAATGAGCAGTTCTTC.

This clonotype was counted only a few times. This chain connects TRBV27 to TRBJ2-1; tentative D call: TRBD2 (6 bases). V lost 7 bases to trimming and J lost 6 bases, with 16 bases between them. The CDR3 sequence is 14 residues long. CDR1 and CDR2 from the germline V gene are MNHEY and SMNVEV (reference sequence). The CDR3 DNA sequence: TGTGCCAGCACTTATAGGGCGGGGCTCAATGAGCAGTTCTTC. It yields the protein CASTYRAGLNEQFF.

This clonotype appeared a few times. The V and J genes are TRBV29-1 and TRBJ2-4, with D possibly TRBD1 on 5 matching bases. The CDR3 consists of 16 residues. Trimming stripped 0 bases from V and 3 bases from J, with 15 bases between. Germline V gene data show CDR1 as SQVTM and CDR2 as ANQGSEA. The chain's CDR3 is CSVEELSRGSKNIQYF. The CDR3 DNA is TGCAGCGTTGAAGAGCTATCTAGGGGAAGCAAAAACATTCAGTACTTC.

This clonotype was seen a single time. The CDR3 sequence: CASQGERGPATQYF. Written as DNA, the CDR3 is TGTGCCAGCCAGGGAGAGCGGGGGCCCGCTACGCAGTATTTT. The chain joins TRBV2 to TRBJ2-3; 8 positions match TRBD2. The CDR3 runs 14 residues. CDR1 and CDR2 (germline): SNHLY, FYNNEI. V lost 8 bases, J lost 8 bases, and 12 bases stayed unmatched. Full variable domain (remainder filled in from reference TRBV2 and TRBJ2-3): EPEVTQTPSHQVTQMGQEVILRCVPISNHLYFYWYRQILGQKVEFLVSFYNNEISEKSEIFDDQFSVERPDGSNFTLKIRSTKLEDSAMYFCASQGERGPATQYFGPGTRLTVL.

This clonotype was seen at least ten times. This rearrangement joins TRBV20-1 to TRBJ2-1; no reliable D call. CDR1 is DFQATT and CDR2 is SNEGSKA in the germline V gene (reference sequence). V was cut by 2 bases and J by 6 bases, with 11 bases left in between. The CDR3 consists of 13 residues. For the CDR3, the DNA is TGCAGTGCTAGATCCCTGGGTGGCAATGAGCAGTTCTTC. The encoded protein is CSARSLGGNEQFF.

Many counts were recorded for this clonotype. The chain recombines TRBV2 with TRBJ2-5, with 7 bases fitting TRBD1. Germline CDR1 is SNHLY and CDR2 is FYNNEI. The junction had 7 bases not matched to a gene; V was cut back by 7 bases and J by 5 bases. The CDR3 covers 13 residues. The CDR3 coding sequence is TGTGCCAGCACCGCGACAGGGCGGGAGACCCAGTACTTC. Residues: CASTATGRETQYF.

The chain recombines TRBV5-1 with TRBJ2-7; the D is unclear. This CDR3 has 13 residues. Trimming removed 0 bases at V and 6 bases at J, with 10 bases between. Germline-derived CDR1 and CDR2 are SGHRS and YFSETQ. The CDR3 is CASSLVAGSEQYF. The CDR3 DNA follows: TGCGCCAGCAGCTTGGTTGCCGGATCCGAGCAGTACTTC.

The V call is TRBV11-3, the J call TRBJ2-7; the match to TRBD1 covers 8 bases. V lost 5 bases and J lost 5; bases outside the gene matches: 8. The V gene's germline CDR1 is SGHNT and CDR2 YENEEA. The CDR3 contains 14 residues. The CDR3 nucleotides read TGTGCCAGCAGCCGGGACAGGTACGAGGACGAGCAGTACTTC. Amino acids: CASSRDRYEDEQYF.

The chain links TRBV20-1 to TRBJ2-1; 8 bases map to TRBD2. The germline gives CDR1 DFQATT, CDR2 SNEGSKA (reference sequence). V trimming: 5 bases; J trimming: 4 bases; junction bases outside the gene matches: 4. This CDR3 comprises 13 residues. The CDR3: CSASRGGYNEQFF. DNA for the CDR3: TGCAGTGCTTCCCGGGGGGGTTACAATGAGCAGTTCTTC.

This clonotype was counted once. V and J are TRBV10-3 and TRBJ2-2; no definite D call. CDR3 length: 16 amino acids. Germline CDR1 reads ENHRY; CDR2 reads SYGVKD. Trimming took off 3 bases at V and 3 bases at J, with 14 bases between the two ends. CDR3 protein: CAISDGLRVYTGELFF. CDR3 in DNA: TGTGCCATCAGTGATGGGCTTCGGGTGTACACCGGGGAGCTGTTTTTT.

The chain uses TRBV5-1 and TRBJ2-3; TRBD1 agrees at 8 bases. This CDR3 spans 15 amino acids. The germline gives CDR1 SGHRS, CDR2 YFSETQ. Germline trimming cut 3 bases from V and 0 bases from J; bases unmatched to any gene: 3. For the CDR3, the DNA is TGCGCCAGCAGCTCGGACAGGGTTAGCACAGATACGCAGTATTTT. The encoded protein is CASSSDRVSTDTQYF.

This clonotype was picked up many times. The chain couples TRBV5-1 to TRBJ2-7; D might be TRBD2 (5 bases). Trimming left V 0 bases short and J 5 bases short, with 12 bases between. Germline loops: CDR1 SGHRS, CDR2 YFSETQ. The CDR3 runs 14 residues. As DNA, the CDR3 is TGCGCCAGCAGCTTGGCGGCAGGAGGTAACGAGCAGTACTTC. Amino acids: CASSLAAGGNEQYF.

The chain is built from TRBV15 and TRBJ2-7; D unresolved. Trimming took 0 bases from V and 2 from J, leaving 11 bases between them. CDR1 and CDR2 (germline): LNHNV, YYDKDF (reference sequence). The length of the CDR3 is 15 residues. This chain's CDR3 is CATSRDTEVTYEQYF. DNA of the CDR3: TGTGCCACCAGCAGAGATACGGAAGTCACCTACGAGCAGTACTTC.

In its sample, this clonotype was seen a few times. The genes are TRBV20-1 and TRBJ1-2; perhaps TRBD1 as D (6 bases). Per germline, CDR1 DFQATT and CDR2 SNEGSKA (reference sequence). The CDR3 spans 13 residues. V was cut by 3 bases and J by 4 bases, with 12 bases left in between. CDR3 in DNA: TGCAGTGCTAGTGAGGACAGCTCCTATGGCTACACCTTC. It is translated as CSASEDSSYGYTF.

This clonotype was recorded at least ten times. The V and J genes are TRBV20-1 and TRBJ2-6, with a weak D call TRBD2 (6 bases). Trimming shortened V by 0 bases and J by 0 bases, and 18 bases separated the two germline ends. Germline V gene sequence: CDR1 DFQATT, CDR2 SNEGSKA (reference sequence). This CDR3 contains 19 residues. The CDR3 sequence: CSARDPGALLSSGANVLTF. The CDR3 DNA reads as TGCAGTGCTAGAGACCCGGGAGCGCTCTTAAGCTCTGGGGCCAACGTCCTGACTTTC.

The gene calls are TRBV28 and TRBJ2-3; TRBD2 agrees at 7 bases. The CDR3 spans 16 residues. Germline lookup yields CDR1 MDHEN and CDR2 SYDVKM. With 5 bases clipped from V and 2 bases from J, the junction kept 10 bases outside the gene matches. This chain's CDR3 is CASSPGRVADTDTQYF. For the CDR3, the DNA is TGTGCCAGCAGTCCAGGGAGGGTGGCGGACACAGATACGCAGTATTTT.

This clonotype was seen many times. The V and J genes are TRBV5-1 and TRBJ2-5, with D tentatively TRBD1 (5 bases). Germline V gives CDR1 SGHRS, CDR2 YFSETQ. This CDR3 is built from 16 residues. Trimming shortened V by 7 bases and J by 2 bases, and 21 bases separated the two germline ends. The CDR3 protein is CASRLSYGQGQETQYF. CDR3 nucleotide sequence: TGCGCCAGCCGTCTGTCGTATGGGCAGGGACAAGAGACCCAGTACTTC.

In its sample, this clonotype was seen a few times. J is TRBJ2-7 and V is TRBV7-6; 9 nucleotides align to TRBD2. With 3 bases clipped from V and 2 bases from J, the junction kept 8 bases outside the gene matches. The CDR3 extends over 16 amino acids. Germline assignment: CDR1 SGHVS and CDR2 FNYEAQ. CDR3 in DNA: TGTGCCAGCAGCTTGGCGGGGGGGACCGCTGCCTACGAGCAGTACTTC. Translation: CASSLAGGTAAYEQYF.

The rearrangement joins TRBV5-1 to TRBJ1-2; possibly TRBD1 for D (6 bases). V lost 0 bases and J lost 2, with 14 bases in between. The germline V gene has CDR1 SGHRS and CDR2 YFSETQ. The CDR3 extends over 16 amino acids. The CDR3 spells CASSLARAQGNYGYTF. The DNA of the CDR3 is TGCGCCAGCAGCTTGGCCCGAGCACAGGGAAACTATGGCTACACCTTC.

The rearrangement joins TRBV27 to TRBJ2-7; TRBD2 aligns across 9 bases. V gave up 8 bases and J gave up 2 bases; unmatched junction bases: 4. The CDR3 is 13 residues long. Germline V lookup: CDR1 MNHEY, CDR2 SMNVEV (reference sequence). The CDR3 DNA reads TGTGCCAGCGTAGCTAGCGGGGCCTACGAGCAGTACTTC. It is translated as CASVASGAYEQYF.

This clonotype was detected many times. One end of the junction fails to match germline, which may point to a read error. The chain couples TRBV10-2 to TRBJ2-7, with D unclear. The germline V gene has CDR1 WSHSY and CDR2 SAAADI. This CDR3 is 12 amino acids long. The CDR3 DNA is TGCGCCAGCACCGAGGTCTCCTATGAGCAGTACTTC. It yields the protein CASTEVSYEQYF.

The CDR3 DNA is TGCGCCAGCAGCTTGGATCAGGGGAGGCGACAAGAGACCCAGTACTTC. Its protein is CASSLDQGRRQETQYF. The V call is TRBV5-1, the J call TRBJ2-5, with D perhaps assigned TRBD1 or TRBD2 (6 bases each). The CDR3 is 16 amino acids. V lost 0 bases to trimming and J lost 2 bases, with 14 bases between them. Per the germline V gene, CDR1 is SGHRS and CDR2 is YFSETQ.

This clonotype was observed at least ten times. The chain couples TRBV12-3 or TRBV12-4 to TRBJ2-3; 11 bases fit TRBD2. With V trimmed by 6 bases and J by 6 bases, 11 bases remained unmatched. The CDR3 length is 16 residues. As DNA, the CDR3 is TGTGCCAGCAGCCCCGGTAGACTAGCGGGAACGGATACGCAGTATTTT. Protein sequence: CASSPGRLAGTDTQYF.

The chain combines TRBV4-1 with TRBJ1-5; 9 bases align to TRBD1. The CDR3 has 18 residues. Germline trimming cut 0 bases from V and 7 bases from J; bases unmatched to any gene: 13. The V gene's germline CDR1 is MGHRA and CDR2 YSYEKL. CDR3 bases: TGCGCCAGCAGCCAAGATAGGGGACCTGACAGGGGGGGACAGCCCCAGCATTTT. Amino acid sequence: CASSQDRGPDRGGQPQHF.

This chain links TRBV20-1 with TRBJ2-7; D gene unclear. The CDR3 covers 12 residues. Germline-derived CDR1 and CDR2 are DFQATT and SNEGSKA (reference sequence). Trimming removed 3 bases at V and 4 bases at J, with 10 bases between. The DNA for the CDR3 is TGCAGTGCTAGCTGGGTGGGGTACGAGCAGTACTTC. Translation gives CSASWVGYEQYF.

Here the CDR3 DNA reads TGTGCCAGCAGTGAAGCGCTTACGGGCCCCACTGAAGCTTTCTTT. This translates into CASSEALTGPTEAFF. The chain joins TRBV2 to TRBJ1-1; D gene ambiguous. Per germline, CDR1 SNHLY and CDR2 FYNNEI. Deletions cut 0 bases from V and 4 bases from J, with 12 bases between. The CDR3 has 15 amino acids.

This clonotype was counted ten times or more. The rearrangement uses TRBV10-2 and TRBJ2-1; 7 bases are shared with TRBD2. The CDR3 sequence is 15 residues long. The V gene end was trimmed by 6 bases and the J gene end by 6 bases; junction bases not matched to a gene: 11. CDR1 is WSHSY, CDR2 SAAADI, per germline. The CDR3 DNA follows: TGCGCCAGCAGAGAAAGGACTAGGAGGGGCAATGAGCAGTTCTTC. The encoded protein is CASRERTRRGNEQFF.

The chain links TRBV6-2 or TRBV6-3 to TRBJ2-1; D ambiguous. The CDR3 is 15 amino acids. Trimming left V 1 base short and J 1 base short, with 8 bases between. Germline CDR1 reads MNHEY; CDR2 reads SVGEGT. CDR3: CASSYLQLSYNEQFF. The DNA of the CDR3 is TGTGCCAGCAGTTACTTACAGCTGTCCTACAATGAGCAGTTCTTC.

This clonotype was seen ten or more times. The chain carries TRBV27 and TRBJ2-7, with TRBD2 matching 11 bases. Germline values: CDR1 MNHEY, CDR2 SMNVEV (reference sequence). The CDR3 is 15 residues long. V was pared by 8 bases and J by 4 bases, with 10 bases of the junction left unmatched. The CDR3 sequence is CASSWLAGGRYEQYF. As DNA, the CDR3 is TGTGCCAGCTCATGGCTAGCGGGAGGCCGGTACGAGCAGTACTTC.

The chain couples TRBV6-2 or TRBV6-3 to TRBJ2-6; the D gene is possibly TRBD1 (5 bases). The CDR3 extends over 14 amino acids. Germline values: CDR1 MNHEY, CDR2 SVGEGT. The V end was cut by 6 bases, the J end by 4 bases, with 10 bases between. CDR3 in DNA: TGTGCCAGCAGCCCAGGGAAAGGGGCCAACGTCCTGACTTTC. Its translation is CASSPGKGANVLTF.